This entry lists 32 T cell receptor beta chains sequenced from one sample in a study of monozygotic twins with inflammatory bowel disease. With the 5' RACE reads reprocessed, TCRdb shows one record per CDR3 protein and no DNA. The record lists 150,000 to 200,000 distinct CDR3 sequences, of which the ten most abundant hold 2.4%. The sample taken for sequencing was blood. The receptors derive from a human donor with ulcerative colitis or Crohn's disease, or a healthy co-twin of an affected twin (not recorded which).

J is TRBJ2-1 and V is TRBV7-2; as DNA is missing, the TRBD1 call by TCRdb cannot be tested. Germline lookup yields CDR1 SGHTA and CDR2 FQGNSA. The CDR3 has 15 amino acids. The CDR3 reads CASSLSGGAYNEQFF.

J is TRBJ1-1 and V is TRBV12-3 or TRBV12-4; the TRBD1 assignment by TCRdb is unverifiable without DNA. CDR3 length: 15 residues. The CDR3 loop reads CASRGGGDGGPEAFF.

The chain couples TRBV20-1 to TRBJ2-3; checking the TCRdb D call of TRBD2 is not possible without DNA. CDR3 size: 19 residues. Germline V gene data show CDR1 as DFQATT and CDR2 as SNEGSKA (reference sequence). The CDR3 reads CSARVTGTSEIWGTDTQYF.

The chain couples TRBV15 to TRBJ2-7; TCRdb's assignment of TRBD1 cannot be checked, as there is no DNA. This CDR3 spans 15 amino acids. Germline V CDR1 and CDR2: LNHNV, YYDKDF (reference sequence). CDR3 in amino acids: CATSKDRGIPYEQYF.

The chain recombines TRBV5-1 with TRBJ2-1. The V gene's germline CDR1 is SGHRS and CDR2 YFSETQ. CDR3 length equals 12 residues. The CDR3 region is CASSADLDEQFF. Using reference TRBV5-1 and TRBJ2-1 for the parts outside the CDR3, the full variable domain is KAGVTQTPRYLIKTRGQQVTLSCSPISGHRSVSWYQQTPGQGLQFLFEYFSETQRNKGNFPGRFSGRQFSNSRSEMNVSTLELGDSALYLCASSADLDEQFFGPGTRLTVL.

V and J are TRBV5-1 and TRBJ2-2; the TCRdb D gene call, TRBD2, has no DNA to confirm it. Germline CDR1 SGHRS, CDR2 YFSETQ. The CDR3 totals 20 residues. The chain's CDR3 is CASSLGLRTSGARDTGELFF.

The chain joins TRBV7-2 to TRBJ2-7. The CDR3 is made up of 13 amino acids. Germline V lookup: CDR1 SGHTA, CDR2 FQGNSA. CDR3 amino acids: CASTQTGYYEQYF.

CDR3 residues: CASSFGPIYNEQFF. The chain employs TRBV5-1 and TRBJ2-1. Germline V lookup: CDR1 SGHRS, CDR2 YFSETQ. This CDR3 contains 14 residues.

The rearrangement uses TRBV20-1 and TRBJ1-1. The CDR3 covers 11 residues. Per germline, CDR1 DFQATT and CDR2 SNEGSKA (reference sequence). The chain's CDR3 is CSARGWLEAFF.

V and J are TRBV11-2 and TRBJ2-7; TCRdb's D call of TRBD2 is untestable without DNA. The germline CDR1 and CDR2 sequences are SGHAT and FQNNGV. CDR3 length: 18 residues. The CDR3 sequence: CASSSSGTSGVSSYEQYF.

V is TRBV4-3 and J is TRBJ1-2. This CDR3 has 13 residues. The V gene's germline CDR1 is LGHNA and CDR2 YSLEER. The CDR3 protein is CASSQAQYYGYTF.

The V call is TRBV20-1, the J call TRBJ1-3; the D call of TRBD1 rests on TCRdb alone, since no DNA is present to check it. This CDR3 is 17 amino acids long. Germline V gene data show CDR1 as DFQATT and CDR2 as SNEGSKA (reference sequence). The CDR3 sequence: CSAITLTGGSGGNTIYF.

The gene calls are TRBV4-2 and TRBJ2-2; TCRdb designates TRBD2, a call that cannot be tested without DNA. The CDR3 is 16 residues long. Germline V gene data show CDR1 as LGHNA and CDR2 as YNFKEQ. CDR3: CASSQGLAGAAGELFF.

The rearrangement uses TRBV5-4 and TRBJ1-2. This CDR3 is built from 15 residues. The germline V gene has CDR1 SGHNT and CDR2 YYREEE (reference sequence). The CDR3 region is CASSLGQKPSYGYTF.

The chain recombines TRBV5-6 with TRBJ2-3; TCRdb calls TRBD1, which cannot be checked without DNA. The CDR3 runs to 15 residues. From germline, CDR1 is SGHDT and CDR2 YYEEEE. This chain's CDR3 is CASSPTVQSTDTQYF.

The V and J genes are TRBV4-1 and TRBJ2-1; TCRdb's D call of TRBD1 is untestable without DNA. There are 15 residues in the CDR3. Germline loops: CDR1 MGHRA, CDR2 YSYEKL. CDR3 amino acids: CASSQPGTGRNEQFF.

This rearrangement joins TRBV18 to TRBJ2-3; the TCRdb D gene call, TRBD2, has no DNA to confirm it. Per the germline V gene, CDR1 is KGHSH and CDR2 is LQKENI. The CDR3 extends over 14 amino acids. The CDR3 is CASSPTREGDTQYF.

V usage is TRBV20-1 and J usage is TRBJ1-4; as DNA is missing, the TRBD1 call by TCRdb cannot be tested. The CDR3 sequence is 15 residues long. From germline, CDR1 is DFQATT and CDR2 SNEGSKA (reference sequence). This CDR3 reads CSARDVRGAYEKLFF.

The chain links TRBV7-2 to TRBJ2-2. This CDR3 is built from 15 residues. Per germline, CDR1 SGHTA and CDR2 FQGNSA. The CDR3 loop reads CASSLPVAVSGELFF.

CDR3 residues: CASSLDRGQTDTQYF. V and J are TRBV5-4 and TRBJ2-3; TCRdb proposes TRBD1, but this gene call is untestable without DNA. This CDR3 has 15 residues. Per germline, CDR1 SGHNT and CDR2 YYREEE (reference sequence).

The chain recombines TRBV5-4 with TRBJ2-7; TCRdb calls TRBD2, which cannot be checked without DNA. The CDR3 is 15 residues long. CDR1 and CDR2 (germline): SGHNT, YYREEE (reference sequence). The CDR3 reads CASSLSRGPPGEQYF.

The CDR3 spells CASSPGFSGNTIYF. This sequence joins TRBV18 and TRBJ1-3; the D call from TCRdb, TRBD1, cannot be confirmed without DNA. The CDR3 extends over 14 amino acids. CDR1 is KGHSH, CDR2 LQKENI, per germline. Looking up the rest from reference TRBV18 and TRBJ1-3 gives the full variable domain: NAGVMQNPRHLVRRRGQEARLRCSPMKGHSHVYWYRQLPEEGLKFMVYLQKENIIDESGMPKERFSAEFPKEGPSILRIQQVVRGDSAAYFCASSPGFSGNTIYFGEGSWLTVV.

V usage is TRBV24-1 and J usage is TRBJ2-3. CDR3 length equals 16 residues. CDR1 is KGHDR and CDR2 is SFDVKD in the germline V gene. The CDR3 reads CATSDLVFGGTDTQYF.

V is TRBV5-1 and J is TRBJ1-1; TCRdb's D gene call, TRBD1, goes unchecked for lack of DNA. The CDR3 is 15 residues long. Germline V CDR1 and CDR2: SGHRS, YFSETQ. The CDR3 region is CASTHGETGNTEAFF.

The chain links TRBV10-3 to TRBJ1-5; TCRdb lists TRBD1, though no DNA is available to test this call. In germline, CDR1 is ENHRY, CDR2 SYGVKD. CDR3 size: 14 residues. CDR3: CAIRQGADNQPQHF.

The rearrangement joins TRBV11-2 to TRBJ2-3. Germline CDR1 is SGHAT and CDR2 is FQNNGV. The CDR3 is made up of 13 amino acids. The CDR3 here is CASSLEYSDTQYF.

This chain connects TRBV7-9 to TRBJ2-7. The CDR3 covers 12 residues. From germline, CDR1 is SEHNR and CDR2 FQNEAQ (reference sequence). This CDR3 is CASSLGGLEQYF. Full variable domain (missing parts from reference TRBV7-9 and TRBJ2-7): DTGVSQNPRHKITKRGQNVTFRCDPISEHNRLYWYRQTLGQGPEFLTYFQNEAQLEKSRLLSDRFSAERPKGSFSTLEIQRTEQGDSAMYLCASSLGGLEQYFGPGTRLTVT.

The chain recombines TRBV5-1 with TRBJ2-2; the TCRdb call, TRBD2, lacks DNA for checking. The V gene's germline CDR1 is SGHRS and CDR2 YFSETQ. There are 17 residues in the CDR3. This CDR3 is CASSFKLAGTYTGELFF.

The chain combines TRBV7-2 with TRBJ2-1; TCRdb gives TRBD1 as the D gene, but with no DNA this cannot be confirmed. Germline CDR1 is SGHTA and CDR2 is FQGNSA. CDR3 length: 16 amino acids. The CDR3 region is CASSPRTGPTYNEQFF. Full variable domain (outside the CDR3, taken from reference TRBV7-2 and TRBJ2-1): GAGVSQSPSNKVTEKGKDVELRCDPISGHTALYWYRQSLGQGLEFLIYFQGNSAPDKSGLPSDRFSAERTGGSVSTLTIQRTQQEDSAVYLCASSPRTGPTYNEQFFGPGTRLTVL.

CDR3 in amino acids: CASSGGGIQETQYF. The rearrangement links TRBV7-2 to TRBJ2-5; TCRdb returns TRBD2, unconfirmable since there is no DNA. This CDR3 comprises 14 residues. CDR1 is SGHTA and CDR2 is FQGNSA in the germline V gene.

The chain carries TRBV28 and TRBJ1-2; the D call of TRBD1 rests on TCRdb alone, since no DNA is present to check it. This CDR3 region has 12 residues. Germline V CDR1 and CDR2: MDHEN, SYDVKM. CDR3: CASSNRGYGYTF.

The chain recombines TRBV6-1 with TRBJ2-3; TCRdb gives TRBD1 as the D gene, but with no DNA this cannot be confirmed. There are 15 residues in the CDR3. Germline V CDR1 and CDR2: MNHNS, SASEGT. CDR3 residues: CASSGQNRNTDTQYF.